Below are 22 T cell receptor beta chains sequenced from a single sample in a study of T cell responses to AZD1222 COVID-19 vaccine. Sequencing used immunoSEQ multiplex PCR; TCRdb keeps in-frame clones, though not all of them. Among about 120,000 clones listed, 80% to 90% were seen once. Material: peripheral blood, obtained on day 0 of MenACWY control vaccination. Every receptor here comes from an adult in good health.

The chain recombines TRBV5-4 with TRBJ1-6; 11 positions match TRBD1. V shed 3 bases, J shed 8 bases, and the junction held 4 bases outside the gene matches. The length of the CDR3 is 15 residues. From germline, CDR1 is SGHNT and CDR2 YYREEE (reference sequence). The chain's CDR3 is CASSYRTGGDSPLHF. The CDR3 coding sequence is TGTGCCAGCAGCTACAGGACAGGGGGCGATTCACCCCTCCACTTT.

The chain uses TRBV7-8 and TRBJ2-5, with 8 bases fitting TRBD2. The CDR3 loop spans 15 amino acids. V dropped 0 bases and J dropped 6; count of bases not matched to a gene: 6. Germline assignment: CDR1 SGHVS and CDR2 FQNEAQ. CDR3 protein: CASSLALASGQTQYF. CDR3 DNA: TGTGCCAGCAGCTTAGCGCTGGCTAGCGGGCAGACCCAGTACTTC.

The chain uses TRBV5-6 and TRBJ2-1, with D possibly being TRBD1 or TRBD2 (5 bases each). This CDR3 is built from 13 residues. Per the germline V gene, CDR1 is SGHDT and CDR2 is YYEEEE. V dropped 6 bases and J dropped 8 bases, with 15 bases sitting between them. The CDR3 spells CASTRLGDDEQFF. As DNA, the CDR3 is TGTGCCAGCACCCGTCTGGGGGATGATGAGCAGTTCTTC. The entire variable domain, with the rest obtained from reference TRBV5-6 and TRBJ2-1, is as follows: DAGVTQSPTHLIKTRGQQVTLRCSPKSGHDTVSWYQQALGQGPQFIFQYYEEEERQRGNFPDRFSGHQFPNYSSELNVNALLLGDSALYLCASTRLGDDEQFFGPGTRLTVL.

The chain joins TRBV9 to TRBJ2-3, with 8 bases fitting TRBD2. V was pared by 4 bases and J by 1 base, with 5 bases of the junction left unmatched. Germline CDR1 reads SGDLS; CDR2 reads YYNGEE. The CDR3 has 15 residues. The CDR3 DNA reads TGTGCCAGCAGCCTAGGGCGGGGGGGCACAGATACGCAGTATTTT. Protein: CASSLGRGGTDTQYF.

This chain uses TRBV28 with TRBJ1-6; weak D call: TRBD1 (5 bases). Trimming took 4 bases from V and 6 from J, leaving 13 bases between them. Germline-derived CDR1 and CDR2 are MDHEN and SYDVKM. This CDR3 spans 15 amino acids. The DNA of the CDR3 is TGTGCCAGCAGTTCCGGGACTTCAAGTAATTCACCCCTCCACTTT. Its translation: CASSSGTSSNSPLHF.

The rearrangement joins TRBV28 to TRBJ1-4, with 7 bases that match TRBD1. Germline CDR1 is MDHEN and CDR2 is SYDVKM. After removal of 5 bases from V and 8 bases from J, the junction contained 11 bases not matched to a gene. The CDR3 extends over 15 amino acids. CDR3: CASSPYRGPSEKLFF. CDR3 in DNA: TGTGCCAGCAGTCCCTACAGGGGTCCCTCGGAAAAACTGTTTTTT.

The rearrangement joins TRBV2 to TRBJ1-2; possible D gene TRBD1, 5 bases. This CDR3 is 14 amino acids long. Germline CDR1 is SNHLY and CDR2 is FYNNEI. V was pared by 6 bases and J by 5 bases, with 16 bases between. CDR3 nucleotide sequence: TGTGCCAGCAGCCCTCAGGACACCCCTTATGGCTACACCTTC. This translates into CASSPQDTPYGYTF.

Written as DNA, the CDR3 is TGTGCCAGCAGGGTGCCTGGAAACATTGGACAGTTCTTC. It specifies CASRVPGNIGQFF. The chain has TRBV6-5 and TRBJ2-1; D is unclear. This CDR3 is built from 13 residues. Trimming stripped 6 bases from V and 13 bases from J, with 19 bases between. Germline loops: CDR1 MNHEY, CDR2 SVGAGI.

The rearrangement links TRBV7-3 to TRBJ2-5; D tentatively reads TRBD1 or TRBD2 (5 bases each). The length of the CDR3 is 13 residues. The V end was cut by 5 bases, the J end by 0 bases, with 7 bases between. Germline assignment: CDR1 SGHTA and CDR2 FQGTGA. This chain's CDR3 is CASSRGNQETQYF. In nucleotides, the CDR3 is TGTGCCAGCAGCCGGGGCAACCAAGAGACCCAGTACTTC.

This chain links TRBV18 with TRBJ2-5; TRBD1 is a possible D gene (5 bases). Deletions cut 0 bases from V and 5 bases from J, with 7 bases between. Germline V gene sequence: CDR1 KGHSH, CDR2 LQKENI. The CDR3 covers 13 residues. The CDR3 here is CASSPPTVETQYF. The CDR3 DNA follows: TGTGCCAGCTCACCACCGACAGTCGAGACCCAGTACTTC. Full variable domain (remainder filled in from reference TRBV18 and TRBJ2-5): NAGVMQNPRHLVRRRGQEARLRCSPMKGHSHVYWYRQLPEEGLKFMVYLQKENIIDESGMPKERFSAEFPKEGPSILRIQQVVRGDSAAYFCASSPPTVETQYFGPGTRLLVL.

The V gene is TRBV29-1, the J gene TRBJ2-5; perhaps TRBD1 as D (6 bases). V was trimmed by 4 bases and J by 5 bases, leaving 11 bases between them. Germline V CDR1 and CDR2: SQVTM, ANQGSEA. The CDR3 extends over 12 amino acids. The CDR3 is CSVGAGAETQYF. CDR3 bases: TGCAGCGTTGGCGCAGGGGCGGAGACCCAGTACTTC.

J is TRBJ1-5 and V is TRBV7-2, with no clear D. Between the trimmed V and J ends, which lost 5 bases and 4 bases, there was a span of 9 bases. This CDR3 region has 13 residues. From germline, CDR1 is SGHTA and CDR2 FQGNSA. This CDR3 is CASSPDGNQPQHF. The CDR3 nucleotides are TGTGCCAGCAGCCCCGACGGGAATCAGCCCCAGCATTTT.

The chain is built from TRBV5-3 and TRBJ2-1; the match to TRBD2 covers 11 bases. TRBV5-3 belongs to the ORF category, with a function that is uncertain. CDR3 length: 19 amino acids. The V gene end was trimmed by 4 bases and the J gene end by 0 bases; junction bases not matched to a gene: 12. The CDR3 protein is CARSPPGLAASSSYNEQFF. The CDR3 region has the DNA TGTGCCAGAAGCCCACCGGGACTAGCGGCGTCGAGCTCCTACAATGAGCAGTTCTTC.

The CDR3 region is CASSLALGEAFF. CDR3 in DNA: TGTGCCAGCAGTTTAGCGCTCGGTGAAGCTTTCTTT. The J gene is TRBJ1-1, the V gene TRBV12-3 or TRBV12-4; D is undetermined. This CDR3 is 12 amino acids long. V lost 0 bases to trimming and J lost 7 bases, with 6 bases between them.

The rearrangement links TRBV18 to TRBJ1-6; D not resolved. Deletions cut 2 bases from V and 3 bases from J, with 8 bases between. This CDR3 region has 15 residues. The germline gives CDR1 KGHSH, CDR2 LQKENI. CDR3 loop: CASSPYASYNSPLHF. CDR3 coding DNA: TGTGCCAGCTCACCATATGCTAGCTATAATTCACCCCTCCACTTT.

V is TRBV30 and J is TRBJ2-7; 8 bases fit TRBD2. With V trimmed by 6 bases and J by 5 bases, 12 bases remained unmatched. The CDR3 loop spans 14 amino acids. Looked up from germline, CDR1 is GTSNPN and CDR2 is SVGIG (reference sequence). The CDR3 DNA is TGTGCCTGTATACGGGGGGGCCGGGTGAACGAGCAGTACTTC. This translates into CACIRGGRVNEQYF.

This clone was counted a single time. V gene TRBV7-9 combines with J gene TRBJ1-2, with 12 nucleotides matching TRBD1. Per the germline V gene, CDR1 is SEHNR and CDR2 is FQNEAQ (reference sequence). The CDR3 sequence is 12 residues long. The trim removed 5 bases at V and 10 bases at J, leaving 2 bases unmatched. The CDR3 sequence: CASSRGQGAYTF. For the CDR3, the DNA is TGTGCCAGCAGCCGGGGACAGGGGGCCTACACCTTC.

The count of this clone is one. The chain employs TRBV3-1 (or the pseudogene TRBV3-2) and TRBJ1-4; D unresolved. Germline V gene sequence: CDR1 LGHDT, CDR2 YNNKEL (reference sequence). V dropped 8 bases and J dropped 4 bases, with 8 bases sitting between them. The CDR3 extends over 12 amino acids. The CDR3 protein is CASLGVNEKLFF. CDR3 bases: TGTGCCAGCTTAGGTGTTAATGAAAAACTGTTTTTT.

The chain links TRBV7-9 to TRBJ1-2; no clear D. Germline CDR1 SEHNR, CDR2 FQNEAQ (reference sequence). This CDR3 is built from 15 residues. V lost 5 bases and J 8 bases, leaving 21 bases between the germline ends. CDR3 loop: CASSPSAGIAGGYTF. CDR3 coding DNA: TGTGCCAGCAGCCCCTCGGCGGGAATTGCGGGAGGCTACACCTTC. Full variable domain (rest looked up from reference TRBV7-9 and TRBJ1-2): DTGVSQNPRHKITKRGQNVTFRCDPISEHNRLYWYRQTLGQGPEFLTYFQNEAQLEKSRLLSDRFSAERPKGSFSTLEIQRTEQGDSAMYLCASSPSAGIAGGYTFGSGTRLTVV.

This clone occurred once. V gene TRBV7-9 combines with J gene TRBJ2-1; D ambiguous. The CDR3 is 14 amino acids. Germline V gene data show CDR1 as SEHNR and CDR2 as FQNEAQ (reference sequence). Between the trimmed V and J ends, which lost 1 base and 8 bases, there was a span of 12 bases. The CDR3 is CASSLDRGIDEQFF. For the CDR3, the DNA is TGTGCCAGCAGCTTAGATAGAGGAATCGATGAGCAGTTCTTC.

V usage is TRBV4-2 and J usage is TRBJ2-7; 7 bases line up with TRBD1. Germline loops: CDR1 LGHNA, CDR2 YNFKEQ. Trimming at V came to 1 base and at J to 2 bases, leaving 5 bases not matched to a gene. The CDR3 is 15 amino acids. CDR3 DNA sequence: TGTGCCAGCAGCCAAGGGGGACAGTTTCCCTACGAGCAGTACTTC. It specifies CASSQGGQFPYEQYF.

The chain combines TRBV18 with TRBJ2-5, with D perhaps matching TRBD1 or TRBD2 (5 bases each). Germline-derived CDR1 and CDR2 are KGHSH and LQKENI. The CDR3 has 15 amino acids. V was cut by 0 bases and J by 2 bases, with 10 bases left in between. The CDR3 protein is CASSPPGTTQETQYF. The CDR3 region has the DNA TGTGCCAGCTCACCACCCGGGACCACACAAGAGACCCAGTACTTC.